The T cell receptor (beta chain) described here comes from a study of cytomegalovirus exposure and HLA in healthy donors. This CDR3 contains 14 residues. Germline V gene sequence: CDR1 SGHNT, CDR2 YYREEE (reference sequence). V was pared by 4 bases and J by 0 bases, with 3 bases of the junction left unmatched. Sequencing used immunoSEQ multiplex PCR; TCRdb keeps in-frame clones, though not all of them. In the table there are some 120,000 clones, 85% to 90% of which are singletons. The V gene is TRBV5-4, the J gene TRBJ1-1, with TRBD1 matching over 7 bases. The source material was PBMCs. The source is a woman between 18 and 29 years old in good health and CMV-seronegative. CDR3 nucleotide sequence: TGTGCCAGCAGCACCGACAGGGTGAACACTGAAGCTTTCTTT. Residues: CASSTDRVNTEAFF.